This T cell receptor beta chain came from a study of cytomegalovirus exposure and HLA in healthy donors. Findings and caveats of the study: An analysis done earlier found most TCR beta V segments productive about 87% or about 30% of the time. Some V segments (TRBV6-2 and TRBV6-3 among them) were excluded as indistinguishable.

This clone was found a few times. Its matching antigen is unknown. Use of 60 Vbeta and 13 Jbeta primers characterized the PCR. This table comes from immunoSEQ multiplex PCR, and its TCRdb copy is limited to in-frame clones, with some not included. The repertoire includes fewer than 110,000 clones, about four fifths of them detected once, and under 2% sits in the top ten. This CDR3 comprises 14 residues. V shed 4 bases, J shed 7 bases, and the junction held 8 bases outside the gene matches. The germline gives CDR1 SGHRS, CDR2 YFSETQ. This chain joins TRBV5-1 and TRBJ2-3; 8 bases agree with TRBD2. The source material was PBMCs. The TCR comes from a woman between 35 and 50 years old in good health and CMV-seronegative. The CDR3 DNA reads TGCGCCAGCAGCCCTACTAGCGGAGAATATACGCAGTATTTT. This translates into CASSPTSGEYTQYF.